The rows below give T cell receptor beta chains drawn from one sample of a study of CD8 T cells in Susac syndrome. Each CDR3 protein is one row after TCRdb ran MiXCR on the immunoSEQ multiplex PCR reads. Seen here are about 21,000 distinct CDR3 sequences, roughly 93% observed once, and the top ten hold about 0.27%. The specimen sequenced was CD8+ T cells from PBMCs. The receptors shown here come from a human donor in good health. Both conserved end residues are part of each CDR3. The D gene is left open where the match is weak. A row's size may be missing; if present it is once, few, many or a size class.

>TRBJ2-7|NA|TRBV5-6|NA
TGTGCCAGCAGCAATGGGGGATCCTACGAGCAGTACTTC
CASSNGGSYEQYF
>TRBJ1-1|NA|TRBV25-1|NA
TGTGCCAGCAGTGTAGGGTCCCCTGAAGCTTTCTTT
CASSVGSPEAFF
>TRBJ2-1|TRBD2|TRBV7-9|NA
TGTGCCAGCAGCCCGGGGGGTTACAATGAGCAGTTCTTC
CASSPGGYNEQFF
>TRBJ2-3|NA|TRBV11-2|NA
TGTGCCAGCAGTTTCCTCCCCCAAGGGAATCAAGATACGCAGTATTTT
CASSFLPQGNQDTQYF
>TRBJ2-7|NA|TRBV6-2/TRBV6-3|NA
TGTGCCAGCAGTTACCTCCGGGACGGCTCCTACGAGCAGTACTTC
CASSYLRDGSYEQYF
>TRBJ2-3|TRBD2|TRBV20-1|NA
TGCAGTGCTAGAGATCAAGGCAGAGCGGGGTTACGAGATACGCAGTATTTT
CSARDQGRAGLRDTQYF
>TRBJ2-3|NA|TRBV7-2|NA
TGTGCCAGCAGCTTAAGGCGCAGGGAAGGCGCAGATACGCAGTATTTT
CASSLRRREGADTQYF
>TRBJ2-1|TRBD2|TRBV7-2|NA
TGTGCCAGCAGCGCAATAGCGGGGGGATCCTACAATGAGCAGTTCTTC
CASSAIAGGSYNEQFF
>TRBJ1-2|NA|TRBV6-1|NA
TGTGCCAGCACCATAGACCTGGGAGGCTATGGCTACACCTTC
CASTIDLGGYGYTF
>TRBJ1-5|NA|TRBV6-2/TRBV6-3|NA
TGTGCCAGCAGTTACCCCGGGACACCGAGCAATCAGCCCCAGCATTTT
CASSYPGTPSNQPQHF
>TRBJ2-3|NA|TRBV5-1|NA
TGCGCCAGCAGCTTGGAGGGCCAGAACACAGATACGCAGTATTTT
CASSLEGQNTDTQYF
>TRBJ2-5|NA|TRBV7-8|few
TGTGCCAGCAGCTTAGGGAGGCGAGCCACGACGGTAACCCAGTACTTC
CASSLGRRATTVTQYF
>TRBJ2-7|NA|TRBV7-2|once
TGTGCCAGCAGCTTAGGAGGGATCATACGAGAGCAGTACTTC
CASSLGGIIREQYF
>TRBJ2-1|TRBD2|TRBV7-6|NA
TGTGCCAGCAGCCCGTCTAGCGGGGGAGAGCAGTTCTTC
CASSPSSGGEQFF
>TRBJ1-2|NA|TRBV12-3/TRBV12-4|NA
TGTGCCAGCAGCCTAATAAAGGGAAACTATGGCTACACCTTC
CASSLIKGNYGYTF
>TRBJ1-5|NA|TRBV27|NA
TGTGCCAGCAGTTTATCGGGGGGGAGGGGCCAGCCCCAGCATTTT
CASSLSGGRGQPQHF
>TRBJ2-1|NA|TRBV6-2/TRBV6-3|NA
TGTGCCAGCAGTTACTCAAGGGGGGCTAATGAGCAGTTCTTC
CASSYSRGANEQFF
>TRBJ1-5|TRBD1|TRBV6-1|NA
TGTGCCAGCAGTGAAAGGGACAGGGTAATATGGCGCAATCAGCCCCAGCATTTT
CASSERDRVIWRNQPQHF
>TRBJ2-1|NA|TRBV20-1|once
TGCAGTGCTAGAGGGTTGAAGGGGAATGAGCAGTTCTTC
CSARGLKGNEQFF
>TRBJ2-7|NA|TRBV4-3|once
TGCGCCAGCAGCCAAGGCAGGTCCTACGAGCAGTACTTC
CASSQGRSYEQYF
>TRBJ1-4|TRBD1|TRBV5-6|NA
TGTGCCAGCAGCTGGACAGGAGGGAATGAAAAACTGTTTTTT
CASSWTGGNEKLFF
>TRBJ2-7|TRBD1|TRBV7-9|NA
TGTGCCAGCAGCTTAGAGACAGGGTGGTACGAGCAGTACTTC
CASSLETGWYEQYF